The 17 T cell receptor beta chains below all came from one sample that was sequenced in a study of T cell repertoires in cytomegalovirus infection. The antigens of these receptors remain unknown. One entry per CDR3 protein, called by TCRdb with MiXCR from the reads. Among some 500,000 distinct CDR3 sequences listed, around two fifths were seen once. Source: cultured PBMCs, taken from culture after CMV antigen stimulation. The receptors come from a human donor in good health (CMV status not recorded). Some clones in this sample may be carry-over from other donors' samples.

The chain uses TRBV6-8 and TRBJ2-7; 9 nucleotides match TRBD2. With V trimmed by 10 bases and J by 7 bases, 11 bases remained unmatched. Germline V CDR1 and CDR2: MNHGY, SAAAGT. The CDR3 runs to 13 residues. The CDR3: CATCGGVSREQYF. The CDR3 nucleotides are TGTGCCACTTGCGGGGGGGTATCGAGGGAGCAGTACTTC.

The chain employs TRBV4-3 and TRBJ2-3; 13 positions agree with TRBD2. CDR3 length: 16 residues. Germline CDR1 LGHNA, CDR2 YSLEER. J was trimmed by 5 bases and V by 3 bases; bases with no gene match: 5. The CDR3 nucleotides read TGCGCCAGCAGCCATGGACTAGCGGGAGAGTTAGATACGCAGTATTTT. Its protein product is CASSHGLAGELDTQYF.

This chain connects TRBV7-8 to TRBJ1-1, with TRBD1 as a possible D gene (6 bases). The V and J ends lost 0 bases and 11 bases respectively, with 16 bases between them. The CDR3 length is 14 residues. Germline CDR1 is SGHVS and CDR2 is FQNEAQ. In nucleotides, the CDR3 is TGTGCCAGCAGCTTAGCGGGGGGCAGGGCTGGTGCTTTCTTT. Amino acid sequence: CASSLAGGRAGAFF.

This chain uses TRBV7-2 with TRBJ2-3; D gene unclear. The CDR3 has 14 amino acids. Trimming stripped 8 bases from V and 4 bases from J, with 16 bases between. Germline V gene lookup returns CDR1 SGHTA and CDR2 FQGNSA. This CDR3 is CASRPDRSPDTQYF. Written as DNA, the CDR3 is TGTGCCAGCCGGCCAGATAGGAGCCCAGATACGCAGTATTTT.

This clonotype was counted only a few times. V gene TRBV27 combines with J gene TRBJ2-7, with 8 bases that match TRBD2. Trimming cost V 6 bases and J 1 base; bases outside gene matches: 8. The CDR3 consists of 15 residues. Looked up from germline, CDR1 is MNHEY and CDR2 is SMNVEV (reference sequence). The CDR3 DNA sequence: TGTGCCAGCAGCCCAAGCGGGAGCTGGTCCTACGAGCAGTACTTC. As protein: CASSPSGSWSYEQYF.

J is TRBJ1-2 and V is TRBV12-3 or TRBV12-4; D remains ambiguous. This CDR3 has 13 amino acids. V lost 5 bases to trimming and J lost 8 bases, with 15 bases between them. The CDR3 DNA is TGTGCCAGCAGTGCAGACGGGATTTCGGGCTACACCTTC. Encoded protein: CASSADGISGYTF.

In this sample, this clonotype turned up a few times. The V and J genes are TRBV18 and TRBJ1-5, with D perhaps TRBD1 (5 bases). Germline V lookup: CDR1 KGHSH, CDR2 LQKENI. Trimming took 6 bases from V and 0 from J, leaving 18 bases between them. The CDR3 loop spans 17 amino acids. DNA of the CDR3: TGTGCCAGCTCGCCATCCGGGACGGCAAATAGCAATCAGCCCCAGCATTTT. As protein: CASSPSGTANSNQPQHF.

This clonotype was picked up a small number of times. This sequence joins TRBV28 and TRBJ2-2; 7 bases fit TRBD2. Germline V gene sequence: CDR1 MDHEN, CDR2 SYDVKM. The CDR3 is 15 amino acids. Losses at the gene ends were 7 bases for V and 6 bases for J; bases not matched to a gene: 11. CDR3 loop: CASTSGAEGSGELFF. For the CDR3, the DNA is TGTGCCAGCACGAGCGGGGCAGAGGGTTCCGGGGAGCTGTTTTTT.

This rearrangement joins TRBV10-3 to TRBJ1-1; D remains unclear. The germline CDR1 and CDR2 sequences are ENHRY and SYGVKD. This CDR3 has 14 amino acids. Deletions cut 1 base from V and 0 bases from J, with 6 bases between. CDR3 nucleotide sequence: TGTGCCATCAGTGAGTGGGGTCTGAACACTGAAGCTTTCTTT. Protein: CAISEWGLNTEAFF.

This clonotype occurred a few times. The chain links TRBV12-5 to TRBJ2-2; TRBD1 aligns across 8 bases. V gave up 9 bases and J gave up 1 base; unmatched junction bases: 7. Looked up from germline, CDR1 is LGHNT and CDR2 is FRNRAP. CDR3 size: 15 residues. The CDR3 DNA reads as TGTGCTAGAACATCCGGGACAGGGAACACCGGGGAGCTGTTTTTT. This translates into CARTSGTGNTGELFF.

The rearrangement joins TRBV11-2 to TRBJ2-7, with 9 positions matching TRBD1. J was trimmed by 4 bases and V by 6 bases; bases with no gene match: 10. The germline gives CDR1 SGHAT, CDR2 FQNNGV. This CDR3 has 15 residues. CDR3 sequence: CASRTAGQGKYEQYF. The CDR3 DNA reads TGTGCCAGCAGGACCGCGGGACAGGGTAAATACGAGCAGTACTTC.

DNA for the CDR3: TGCGCCAGCAGCCAACAACGGACAGATACGCAGTATTTT. Amino acids: CASSQQRTDTQYF. The J gene is TRBJ2-3, the V gene TRBV4-1; no clear D gene. The length of the CDR3 is 13 residues. Deletions cut 2 bases from V and 3 bases from J, with 6 bases between. CDR1 is MGHRA and CDR2 is YSYEKL in the germline V gene.

The chain carries TRBV11-2 and TRBJ1-2; 7 bases fit TRBD1. The V gene end was trimmed by 0 bases and the J gene end by 8 bases; junction bases not matched to a gene: 6. CDR1 is SGHAT and CDR2 is FQNNGV in the germline V gene. This CDR3 is 14 amino acids long. Written as DNA, the CDR3 is TGTGCCAGCAGCTTAGATCGTGACAGGGAAGGCTACACCTTC. Its protein product is CASSLDRDREGYTF.

This clonotype was counted at least ten times. The chain uses TRBV7-2 and TRBJ1-2; D perhaps matches TRBD1 (5 bases). Trimming shortened V by 5 bases and J by 8 bases, and 18 bases separated the two germline ends. The CDR3 contains 14 residues. Germline loops: CDR1 SGHTA, CDR2 FQGNSA. CDR3 sequence (DNA): TGTGCCAGCAGCGCCCGGGACCCATCGACGGGCTACACCTTC. Protein: CASSARDPSTGYTF.

This clonotype was detected only a few times. This sequence joins TRBV7-8 and TRBJ1-5; no clear D. V dropped 1 base and J dropped 0 bases, with 10 bases sitting between them. Germline assignment: CDR1 SGHVS and CDR2 FQNEAQ. The CDR3 runs 16 residues. The CDR3: CASSLGNRNSNQPQHF. The CDR3 nucleotides are TGTGCCAGCAGCTTAGGGAATAGGAATAGCAATCAGCCCCAGCATTTT.

The chain has TRBV6-1 and TRBJ2-5, with unresolved D. The CDR3 covers 15 residues. Trimming stripped 0 bases from V and 5 bases from J, with 13 bases between. Germline V gene lookup returns CDR1 MNHNS and CDR2 SASEGT. The DNA of the CDR3 is TGTGCCAGCAGTGAAGCGCTTGCAGGCTGGGAGACCCAGTACTTC. It is translated as CASSEALAGWETQYF.

The gene calls are TRBV12-3 or TRBV12-4 and TRBJ2-2; 11 bases are a match to TRBD2. J gave up 4 bases and V 8 bases, and 6 bases lay outside the gene matches. The CDR3 extends over 15 amino acids. The CDR3 here is CASDLAGGFTGELFF. CDR3 nucleotides: TGTGCCAGCGATTTAGCGGGAGGGTTCACCGGGGAGCTGTTTTTT.